This T cell receptor beta chain was captured in a study of blood T cell repertoires in COVID-19 (dated by TCRdb to about 2020). The study in broad terms: Collaborator samples came from the United States, Italy and Spain and covered acute and convalescent phases of COVID-19. The material from the prospective study consisted of cDNA or gDNA derived from T cells, B-cell-depleted T cells, or PBMCs. The dataset comprised deeply sampled blood TCRbeta repertoires from subjects exposed to, actively infected with, or recovered from COVID-19. The repertoires were released in a freely available public database intended as a resource for research on the immune response to SARS-CoV-2. Samples came from the ongoing ImmuneRACE study (first 160 participants) plus 1,254 subjects from 6 global collaborators. A de-identified subject ID, COVID-19 status, age in years and sex were almost always included in the sample metadata. Where available, HLA class I and class II types were obtained from metadata supplied by the sample provider rather than from assay-based typing.

Another Seattle source contributed samples from volunteer blood donors who had recovered from COVID-19. Whole blood was collected in K2EDTA tubes by collaborating institutions according to the institutions' own protocols. For TCRbeta analysis, collaborator samples were shipped as frozen whole blood, as isolated PBMCs, or as DNA extracted from either sample type. General findings and caveats noted by the study authors: How much clinical and demographic metadata was included differed by source and by participant, and the metadata was provided uncurated.

TCRbeta CDR3 regions were amplified from genomic DNA using the immunoSEQ Assay, a bias-controlled multiplex PCR. The original methods were these. The number of nucleated cells in each sample was estimated from the amplification of reference gene primers within the assay. To quantify the absolute abundance of each unique TCRbeta CDR3 rearrangement, sequence reads were collapsed and filtered. For each sample, productive Simpson clonality was calculated as the square root of Simpson's diversity index over productive rearrangements. The clones in this table, taken by TCRdb from immuneACCESS, are in-frame only. Not every clone is retained; where verified, under half of the shortfall comes from an unresolved V gene, and the cause of the rest is unknown. V, J and clone size derive from that table, while D and trimming were established from the DNA sequence. This sample holds 150,000 to 200,000 clones; roughly four fifths were observed only once. The ten top clones hold approximately 13% of the sample.

Comment on this clone: Its specific antigen is unknown. No base quality values were provided; no much bigger clone lies one nucleotide off.

The TCR originated in a man aged 65 to 79 who had recovered from COVID-19. Sequencing used peripheral blood.

The nucleotides read TGTGCCAGCTCTACGGGTATCGAGTACGAGCAGTACTTC. Its translation is CASSTGIEYEQYF. The chain couples TRBV18 to TRBJ2-7; there is no confident call for the D gene. Cut back by 6 bases and 4 bases, the V and J ends lie 13 bases apart. The CDR3, from cysteine to phenylalanine, totals 13 residues. Just CDR3 DNA is preserved here, 39 bases in frame from base 1. The germline V gene supplies CDR1 KGHSH and CDR2 LQKENI.